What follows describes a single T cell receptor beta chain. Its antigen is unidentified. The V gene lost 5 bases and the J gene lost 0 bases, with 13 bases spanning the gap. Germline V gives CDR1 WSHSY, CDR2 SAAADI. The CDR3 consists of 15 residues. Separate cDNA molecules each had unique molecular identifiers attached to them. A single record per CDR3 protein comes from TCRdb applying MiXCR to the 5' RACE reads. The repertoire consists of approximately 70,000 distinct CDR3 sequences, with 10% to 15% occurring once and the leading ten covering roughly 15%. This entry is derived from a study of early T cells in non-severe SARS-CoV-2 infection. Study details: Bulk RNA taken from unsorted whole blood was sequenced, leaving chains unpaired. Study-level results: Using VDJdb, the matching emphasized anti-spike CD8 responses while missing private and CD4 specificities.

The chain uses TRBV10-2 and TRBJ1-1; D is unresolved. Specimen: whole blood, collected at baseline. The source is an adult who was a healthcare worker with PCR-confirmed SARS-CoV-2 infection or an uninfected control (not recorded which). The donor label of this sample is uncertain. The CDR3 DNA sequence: TGCGCCAGCAGTAGAAAGGGCTTATTGAACACTGAAGCTTTCTTT. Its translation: CASSRKGLLNTEAFF.